This record looks at one T cell receptor beta chain sequence and its context. Only in-frame clones appear in the TCRdb table, and some are missing; sequencing was by immunoSEQ multiplex PCR. The table shows over 150,000 clones, with more than 70% occurring only once. These data originate in a study of cytomegalovirus exposure and HLA in healthy donors. This CDR3 is built from 12 residues. The germline CDR1 and CDR2 sequences are GTSNPN and SVGIG (reference sequence). V was pared by 3 bases and J by 8 bases, with 13 bases between. The sequencing sample was made of PBMCs. The sequence came from a human donor in good health. The chain employs TRBV30 and TRBJ1-2, with a possible D match to TRBD1 (6 bases). CDR3 coding DNA: TGTGCCTGGAGGAACAGGGTCTACGGCTACACCTTC. Residues: CAWRNRVYGYTF.